This TCR beta chain was recorded in a study of blood T cell repertoires in COVID-19. V shed 6 bases, J shed 3 bases, and the junction held 11 bases outside the gene matches. Germline values: CDR1 KGHSH, CDR2 LQKENI. The CDR3 loop spans 16 amino acids. Some clones are missing from TCRdb's copy, which holds only in-frame ones; the method was immunoSEQ multiplex PCR. The data contain approximately 230,000 clones, 65% to 90% of them seen just once; the ten biggest clones take up over 1.5%. This receptor was identified in a man aged 35 to 55 who had recovered from COVID-19. This chain uses TRBV18 with TRBJ1-5; the match to TRBD1 covers 7 bases. Sequencing was performed on PBMCs or T cells enriched from blood (not recorded which). The CDR3 reads CASSPWGGQDNQPQHF. CDR3 bases: TGTGCCAGCTCCCCTTGGGGAGGACAGGACAATCAGCCCCAGCATTTT.